Shown below are 32 T cell receptor beta chains from a single sample sequenced in a study of molecular identifiers for immune sequencing clone quantification. TCRdb analysed the PCR reads with MiXCR anew, one entry per CDR3 protein. This table holds 490,000 or so distinct CDR3 sequences, around 25% found once. Material: naive CD8+ T cells from blood, with Jurkat cell RNA spiked in. Described subset: FACS-sorted CD8+CD4-CCR7+CD45RA+ naive T cells. The receptors were gathered from a human donor in good health. Some libraries in this study had Jurkat cell RNA spiked in.

This clonotype was counted ten times or more. This rearrangement joins TRBV28 to TRBJ1-5; perhaps TRBD1 as D (6 bases). This CDR3 contains 13 residues. The V and J ends lost 4 bases and 4 bases respectively, with 8 bases between them. Per the germline V gene, CDR1 is MDHEN and CDR2 is SYDVKM. CDR3 protein: CASSWTENQPQHF. Here the CDR3 DNA reads TGTGCCAGCAGTTGGACAGAAAATCAGCCCCAGCATTTT.

About this clonotype itself: A junction boundary mismatches the germline segment, possibly from a read error. The rearrangement uses TRBV4-3 and TRBJ1-1; D not certain. Germline V CDR1 and CDR2: LGHNA, YSLEER. The CDR3 length is 19 residues. CDR3 DNA: TGCGCCAGCAGCCAAGATCAGACGGAGGAACCGTTCATGAACACTGAAGCTTTATTT. Translated: CASSQDQTEEPFMNTEALF.

Comment on this clonotype: A read error may produce the germline difference seen at one junction end. This chain connects TRBV7-9 to TRBJ2-3; no reliable D call. In germline, CDR1 is SEHNR, CDR2 FQNEAQ (reference sequence). The length of the CDR3 is 14 residues. CDR3 in amino acids: CASSLVVPTDTQSF. In DNA form, the CDR3 reads TGTGCCAGCAGCTTAGTAGTCCCCACAGATACGCAGTCTTTT.

This clonotype was recorded many times. V and J are TRBV28 and TRBJ2-2; the D call may be TRBD1 or TRBD2 (5 bases each). Germline values: CDR1 MDHEN, CDR2 SYDVKM. V dropped 7 bases and J dropped 5 bases, with 8 bases sitting between them. This CDR3 is built from 12 residues. CDR3 bases: TGTGCCAGCAATGAGGGGACCGGGGAGCTGTTTTTT. Protein product: CASNEGTGELFF.

This clonotype was recorded a few times. The rearrangement joins TRBV7-3 to TRBJ2-7; D is ambiguous. Trimming removed 8 bases from V and 3 bases from J, with 17 bases in between. There are 14 residues in the CDR3. Germline assignment: CDR1 SGHTA and CDR2 FQGTGA. The CDR3 protein is CASALLGESYEQYF. CDR3 sequence (DNA): TGTGCCAGCGCCCTACTTGGAGAAAGCTACGAGCAGTACTTC.

Turning to this clonotype: A much larger clone differs from this one at a single base, so this may be a read error. The rearrangement uses TRBV29-1 and TRBJ1-1; no definite D call. Germline CDR1 reads SQVTM; CDR2 reads ANQGSEA. With 4 bases removed from V and 4 bases from J, the gap between germline ends came to 19 bases. The CDR3 is 15 amino acids. In DNA form, the CDR3 reads TGCAGCGTTGCCCCGCCGGGATTCATGAGCACTGAAGCTTTCTTT. Residues: CSVAPPGFMSTEAFF.

At least ten counts were recorded for this clonotype. The V call is TRBV7-2, the J call TRBJ2-3; 10 bases agree with TRBD1. This CDR3 region has 13 residues. Unmatched junction bases numbered 1, after V lost 7 bases and J lost 3 bases. Germline loops: CDR1 SGHTA, CDR2 FQGNSA. CDR3 DNA: TGTGCCAGCAAGGGACAGGGGACAGATACGCAGTATTTT. Its protein is CASKGQGTDTQYF. Full variable domain (rest looked up from reference TRBV7-2 and TRBJ2-3): GAGVSQSPSNKVTEKGKDVELRCDPISGHTALYWYRQSLGQGLEFLIYFQGNSAPDKSGLPSDRFSAERTGGSVSTLTIQRTQQEDSAVYLCASKGQGTDTQYFGPGTRLTVL.

In this sample, this clonotype turned up a few times. V gene TRBV12-3 or TRBV12-4 combines with J gene TRBJ2-1, with D unclear. CDR3 length: 10 residues. The CDR3 protein is CVDIEDEQFF. The DNA of the CDR3 is TGTGTCGATATTGAGGATGAGCAGTTCTTC.

With regard to this clonotype: The junction differs from germline at one of its ends, possibly a read error. This chain connects TRBV4-1 to TRBJ1-1; maybe TRBD1 (6 bases). Germline CDR1 MGHRA, CDR2 YSYEKL. This CDR3 spans 15 amino acids. The CDR3 sequence is CASSQFSRGGTEALF. CDR3 sequence (DNA): TGCGCCAGCAGCCAATTCAGCAGGGGAGGAACTGAAGCTTTATTT.

This clonotype was detected only a few times. The chain recombines TRBV11-2 with TRBJ2-5; TRBD1 matches 9 bases. V lost 5 bases, J lost 1 base, and 8 bases stayed unmatched. Germline assignment: CDR1 SGHAT and CDR2 FQNNGV. This CDR3 has 16 amino acids. CDR3 sequence: CASSTQQGAVQETQYF. The CDR3 nucleotides are TGTGCCAGCAGCACGCAACAGGGGGCAGTCCAAGAGACCCAGTACTTC.

This clonotype has a count of ten or more. This chain uses TRBV7-9 with TRBJ2-3; a possible D gene is TRBD1 (6 bases). V was cut by 10 bases and J by 4 bases, with 18 bases left in between. CDR1 is SEHNR, CDR2 FQNEAQ, per germline (reference sequence). The CDR3 spans 14 residues. The CDR3, as DNA: TGTGCCACCATACCAAACACAGGGCCAGATACGCAGTATTTT. Residues: CATIPNTGPDTQYF.

The sample holds many counts of this clonotype. The chain links TRBV19 to TRBJ2-3, with D perhaps matching TRBD2 (6 bases). CDR1 is LNHDA, CDR2 SQIVND, per germline (reference sequence). The CDR3 has 15 amino acids. V was trimmed by 7 bases and J by 1 base, leaving 15 bases between them. The CDR3 DNA follows: TGTGCCAGTATAGGAACCCGGGAGCGCACAGATACGCAGTATTTT. It encodes CASIGTRERTDTQYF.

This clonotype was picked up many times. CDR3 in DNA: TGTGCCAGCAGCTTACTAGGGGGCCCAGATACGCAGTATTTT. It yields the protein CASSLLGGPDTQYF. The chain links TRBV7-2 to TRBJ2-3; 7 nucleotides agree with TRBD1. Trimming at V came to 2 bases and at J to 4 bases, leaving 3 bases not matched to a gene. Germline CDR1 reads SGHTA; CDR2 reads FQGNSA. This CDR3 region has 14 residues.

This chain connects TRBV24-1 to TRBJ2-1, with D uncertain. The CDR3 length is 16 residues. Trimming removed 5 bases from V and 0 bases from J, with 13 bases in between. Germline CDR1 KGHDR, CDR2 SFDVKD. The CDR3 loop is CATSAGSRTSYNEQFF. The CDR3, as DNA: TGTGCCACCAGTGCTGGCAGCCGAACCTCCTACAATGAGCAGTTCTTC.

This clonotype occurred many times. The chain uses TRBV6-2 or TRBV6-3 and TRBJ1-1; possibly TRBD1 for D (6 bases). The germline CDR1 and CDR2 sequences are MNHEY and SVGEGT. V lost 6 bases to trimming and J lost 7 bases, with 9 bases between them. The length of the CDR3 is 11 residues. CDR3: CASRLTGEAFF. CDR3 coding DNA: TGTGCCAGCAGATTGACAGGTGAAGCTTTCTTT.

Concerning this clonotype: This may be a read error: a much more frequent sequence differs by one nucleotide. The V gene is TRBV7-6, the J gene TRBJ2-1; 8 bases are shared with TRBD2. The length of the CDR3 is 18 residues. The germline gives CDR1 SGHVS, CDR2 FNYEAQ. CDR3 in amino acids: CTSSFSRGASPEWNEQFF. Written as DNA, the CDR3 is TGTACCAGCAGCTTCTCGCGGGGGGCCTCCCCAGAGTGGAATGAGCAGTTCTTC.

The V and J genes are TRBV27 and TRBJ1-1; D possibly corresponds to TRBD1 (6 bases). Germline V gene lookup returns CDR1 MNHEY and CDR2 SMNVEV (reference sequence). The CDR3 contains 15 residues. Trimming removed 2 bases at V and 5 bases at J, with 15 bases between. For the CDR3, the DNA is TGTGCCAGCAGTTTAATCGAGGGGGGGAGTACTGAAGCTTTCTTT. Amino acid sequence: CASSLIEGGSTEAFF.

This clonotype was counted ten times or more. The J gene is TRBJ1-1, the V gene TRBV14; 9 bases match TRBD1. The junction had 4 bases not matched to a gene; V was cut back by 3 bases and J by 5 bases. This CDR3 spans 14 amino acids. Germline assignment: CDR1 SGHDN and CDR2 FVKESK. CDR3 nucleotides: TGTGCCAGCAGCCATGATGGACAGGGGACTGAAGCTTTCTTT. Encoded protein: CASSHDGQGTEAFF.

Of note for this clonotype: This could be a read error, since a much larger clone is one nucleotide away. V is TRBV7-9 and J is TRBJ2-3, with D maybe TRBD2 (6 bases). CDR3 length: 17 amino acids. Germline V gene lookup returns CDR1 SEHNR and CDR2 FQNEAQ (reference sequence). V lost 0 bases and J 4 bases, leaving 17 bases between the germline ends. CDR3 DNA sequence: TGTGCCAGCAGCTTAGCTCTTGGGCGGGGATTGTCAGATACGCAGTATTTT. Its protein is CASSLALGRGLSDTQYF. Looking up the rest from reference TRBV7-9 and TRBJ2-3 gives the full variable domain: DTGVSQNPRHKITKRGQNVTFRCDPISEHNRLYWYRQTLGQGPEFLTYFQNEAQLEKSRLLSDRFSAERPKGSFSTLEIQRTEQGDSAMYLCASSLALGRGLSDTQYFGPGTRLTVL.

V is TRBV4-1 and J is TRBJ2-7; maybe TRBD2 (6 bases). Germline V CDR1 and CDR2: MGHRA, YSYEKL. The CDR3 is 12 amino acids. The germline V and J ends were trimmed by 0 bases and 9 bases, with 9 bases remaining between them. CDR3 DNA: TGCGCCAGCAGCCAAGAGTGGGGGGTGCAGTACTTC. Protein sequence: CASSQEWGVQYF.

The gene calls are TRBV4-3 and TRBJ1-3; D gene unclear. This CDR3 spans 18 amino acids. Trimming left V 0 bases short and J 0 bases short, with 15 bases between. Germline CDR1 LGHNA, CDR2 YSLEER. This chain's CDR3 is CASSQDPGGSTSGNTIYF. CDR3 coding DNA: TGCGCCAGCAGCCAAGATCCTGGTGGCAGCACCTCTGGAAACACCATATATTTT.

The CDR3 region is CASTSRAYEQYF. DNA of the CDR3: TGTGCCAGCACCTCGCGAGCTTACGAGCAGTACTTC. This chain joins TRBV6-6 and TRBJ2-7; unclear D gene. The V end was cut by 7 bases, the J end by 4 bases, with 11 bases between. Germline V gene sequence: CDR1 MNHNY, CDR2 SVGAGI (reference sequence). There are 12 residues in the CDR3.

As regards this clonotype: A much larger clone lies a single base off, so this may be a read error. The chain employs TRBV7-2 and TRBJ2-1; 12 bases fit TRBD2. CDR3 length: 16 residues. Per the germline V gene, CDR1 is SGHTA and CDR2 is FQGNSA. The CDR3 spells CASSSTGLAGYNAQFF. DNA for the CDR3: TGTGCCAGCAGCTCAACCGGACTAGCGGGGTACAATGCGCAGTTCTTC. Supplemented by reference TRBV7-2 and TRBJ2-1, the full variable domain reads GAGVSQSPSNKVTEKGKDVELRCDPISGHTALYWYRQSLGQGLEFLIYFQGNSAPDKSGLPSDRFSAERTGGSVSTLTIQRTQQEDSAVYLCASSSTGLAGYNAQFFGPGTRLTVL.

This clonotype appeared a few times. This rearrangement joins TRBV5-1 to TRBJ2-7; D might be TRBD1 (5 bases). V gave up 3 bases and J gave up 0 bases, with 16 bases separating them. The CDR3 has 16 residues. Looked up from germline, CDR1 is SGHRS and CDR2 is YFSETQ. CDR3 sequence: CASSSNDRQPSYEQYF. The CDR3 bases are TGCGCCAGCAGCTCAAACGACAGACAACCCTCCTACGAGCAGTACTTC.

The V call is TRBV6-2 or TRBV6-3, the J call TRBJ1-5, with a possible D match to TRBD1 (6 bases). The CDR3 runs 16 residues. From germline, CDR1 is MNHEY and CDR2 SVGEGT. V was trimmed by 5 bases and J by 0 bases, leaving 14 bases between them. The CDR3 loop reads CASSQSDSYSNQPQHF. The CDR3 DNA reads as TGTGCCAGCAGTCAATCGGACAGCTATAGCAATCAGCCCCAGCATTTT.

This chain joins TRBV27 and TRBJ1-4; no definite D call. Germline assignment: CDR1 MNHEY and CDR2 SMNVEV (reference sequence). V was pared by 2 bases and J by 6 bases, with 7 bases between. This CDR3 has 13 residues. The CDR3 bases are TGTGCCAGCAGTTTACTGGCATATGAAAAACTGTTTTTT. Its protein product is CASSLLAYEKLFF.

This clonotype was detected a few times. The chain has TRBV7-6 and TRBJ2-7; the match to TRBD2 covers 7 bases. The length of the CDR3 is 16 residues. Germline V gene data show CDR1 as SGHVS and CDR2 as FNYEAQ. J gave up 2 bases and V 1 base, and 8 bases lay outside the gene matches. The chain's CDR3 is CASSLGDESGAYEQYF. The CDR3 region has the DNA TGTGCCAGCAGCTTAGGGGACGAGAGCGGGGCCTACGAGCAGTACTTC. Using reference TRBV7-6 and TRBJ2-7 for the parts outside the CDR3, the full variable domain is GAGVSQSPRYKVTKRGQDVALRCDPISGHVSLYWYRQALGQGPEFLTYFNYEAQQDKSGLPNDRFSAERPEGSISTLTIQRTEQRDSAMYRCASSLGDESGAYEQYFGPGTRLTVT.

Written as DNA, the CDR3 is TGTGCCAGCAGTTTTCCCCGATCGGGGTACCAAGAGACCCAGTACTTC. This translates into CASSFPRSGYQETQYF. This sequence joins TRBV28 and TRBJ2-5; TRBD2 might be the D (5 bases). V lost 3 bases to trimming and J lost 0 bases, with 14 bases between them. This CDR3 is 16 amino acids long. Germline V gene lookup returns CDR1 MDHEN and CDR2 SYDVKM.

This chain links TRBV6-2 or TRBV6-3 with TRBJ1-2, with D possibly being TRBD1 (5 bases). CDR1 and CDR2 (germline): MNHEY, SVGEGT. Deletions cut 5 bases from V and 4 bases from J, with 11 bases between. The CDR3 loop spans 13 amino acids. CDR3 loop: CASSPTVAYGYTF. The CDR3 DNA follows: TGTGCCAGCAGTCCGACAGTTGCCTATGGCTACACCTTC.

This clonotype appeared a few times. The chain couples TRBV27 to TRBJ1-1; D possibly corresponds to TRBD1 (5 bases). Germline loops: CDR1 MNHEY, CDR2 SMNVEV (reference sequence). The CDR3 extends over 15 amino acids. Trimming took 0 bases from V and 3 from J, leaving 11 bases between them. CDR3 protein: CASSLSPGGDTEAFF. As DNA, the CDR3 is TGTGCCAGCAGTTTATCGCCTGGGGGAGACACTGAAGCTTTCTTT.

About this clonotype itself: Being one base from a much bigger clone, this may be a read error. V is TRBV27 and J is TRBJ2-7, with 9 bases matching TRBD1. The CDR3 sequence is 15 residues long. Germline CDR1 and CDR2: MNHEY and SMNVEV (reference sequence). CDR3: CARSLGRTGAYEQYF. The CDR3 DNA sequence: TGTGCCCGCAGTCTGGGGCGGACAGGGGCCTACGAGCAGTACTTC.

A few counts support this clonotype. The chain couples TRBV11-3 to TRBJ2-1; TRBD1 matches at 8 bases. V was pared by 5 bases and J by 2 bases, with 8 bases of the junction left unmatched. The CDR3 length is 16 residues. Germline CDR1 is SGHNT and CDR2 is YENEEA. The CDR3: CASSPGTGLPYNEQFF. The CDR3 coding sequence is TGTGCCAGCAGCCCCGGGACAGGTCTGCCCTACAATGAGCAGTTCTTC.